These T cell receptor beta chains were read from a single sample in a study of blood T cell repertoires in COVID-19. Profiled with immunoSEQ multiplex PCR; TCRdb holds only in-frame clones, not every one. In the table there are about 280,000 clones, approximately 83% of which are singletons. The sequencing input was peripheral blood. The source is a woman aged 25 to 39 who had recovered from COVID-19. Each CDR3 is given with its conserved first and last residue. A D gene is named only where the DNA matches it firmly. A row's size may be missing; if present it is once, few, many or a size class.

d_call	v_call	j_call	clone_size	cdr3_aa	cdr3_nt
.	TRBV28	TRBJ1-4	.	CASSLNRGLGEKLFF	TGTGCCAGCAGTTTGAACCGGGGGTTGGGGGAAAAACTGTTTTTT
.	TRBV10-3	TRBJ1-5	.	CAISPDGVVQPQHF	TGTGCCATCAGCCCAGACGGAGTAGTTCAGCCCCAGCATTTT
.	TRBV15	TRBJ1-6	.	CATSLGSSYNSPLHF	TGTGCCACGAGCTTGGGCAGCTCCTATAATTCACCCCTCCACTTT
TRBD1	TRBV12-3/TRBV12-4	TRBJ1-2	.	CASSFGTAYGYTF	TGTGCCAGCAGTTTTGGGACAGCCTATGGCTACACCTTC
TRBD1	TRBV7-2	TRBJ1-1	.	CASSAQGADTEAFF	TGTGCCAGCAGCGCCCAGGGGGCCGACACTGAAGCTTTCTTT
.	TRBV27	TRBJ1-5	.	CASSLGGAGQPQHF	TGTGCCAGCAGTTTAGGGGGCGCCGGCCAGCCCCAGCATTTT
TRBD1	TRBV10-3	TRBJ1-1	few	CAINRQGTEAFF	TGTGCCATCAATCGACAGGGCACTGAAGCTTTCTTT
TRBD1	TRBV6-5	TRBJ1-4	.	CASSLTGTNEKLFF	TGTGCCAGCAGTCTGACAGGGACTAATGAAAAACTGTTTTTT
TRBD1	TRBV3-1/TRBV3-2	TRBJ2-5	.	CASSPGQTYQETQYF	TGTGCCAGCAGCCCGGGACAGACGTACCAAGAGACCCAGTACTTC
TRBD2	TRBV27	TRBJ2-5	.	CASSLRLAEETQYF	TGTGCCAGCAGTTTACGACTAGCGGAAGAGACCCAGTACTTC
.	TRBV7-9	TRBJ2-3	.	CASSSRLYSTDTQYF	TGTGCCAGCAGCTCCAGACTATACTCCACAGATACGCAGTATTTT
.	TRBV5-6	TRBJ1-1	.	CASSLVRQPNTEAFF	TGTGCCAGCAGCTTGGTCAGACAACCGAACACTGAAGCTTTCTTT
TRBD1	TRBV29-1	TRBJ1-2	.	CSEDRVGSNYGYTF	TGCAGCGAAGACAGGGTTGGGTCTAACTATGGCTACACCTTC
TRBD1	TRBV19	TRBJ2-7	once	CASSFQSGQFYEQYF	TGTGCCAGTAGTTTCCAATCGGGACAGTTCTACGAGCAGTACTTC
.	TRBV6-6	TRBJ2-2	.	CASIPSGAVTGELFF	TGTGCCAGCATTCCCTCTGGGGCGGTAACCGGGGAGCTGTTTTTT
.	TRBV20-1	TRBJ1-1	.	CSAMAHEAFF	TGCAGTGCTATGGCCCATGAAGCTTTCTTT
TRBD2	TRBV4-1	TRBJ2-3	.	CASSQTSGSLDTQYF	TGCGCCAGCAGCCAGACTAGCGGGAGTCTGGATACGCAGTATTTT
.	TRBV7-9	TRBJ2-3	once	CASSFVLSTDTQYF	TGTGCCAGCAGCTTCGTCTTAAGCACAGATACGCAGTATTTT
.	TRBV6-6	TRBJ1-3	.	CASSYSVQGGNTIYF	TGTGCCAGCAGTTACTCGGTGCAGGGAGGAAACACCATATATTTT
.	TRBV19	TRBJ1-3	.	CASTRGSSSGNTIYF	TGTGCCAGTACGAGAGGGTCCAGCTCTGGAAACACCATATATTTT
.	TRBV5-6	TRBJ2-1	.	CASSFGGYSYNEQFF	TGTGCCAGCAGCTTCGGAGGTTACTCCTACAATGAGCAGTTCTTC
TRBD1	TRBV27	TRBJ1-1	.	CASSPGQGRGETEAFF	TGTGCCAGCAGTCCTGGACAGGGCCGGGGGGAAACTGAAGCTTTCTTT
.	TRBV5-1	TRBJ1-2	.	CASSFAGEMVGYTF	TGCGCCAGCAGCTTCGCGGGGGAGATGGTTGGCTACACCTTC
.	TRBV6-4	TRBJ1-5	once	CASSEDRNQPQHF	TGTGCCAGCAGTGAGGACAGAAATCAGCCCCAGCATTTT
.	TRBV9	TRBJ2-3	.	CASSVERGAQYF	TGTGCCAGCAGCGTAGAGCGAGGTGCGCAGTATTTT
TRBD2	TRBV27	TRBJ2-1	.	CASRETSGRFFEQFF	TGTGCCAGCAGAGAGACTAGCGGGAGGTTTTTTGAGCAGTTCTTC
.	TRBV3-1/TRBV3-2	TRBJ2-7	.	CASSLKSYEQYF	TGTGCCAGCAGCCTAAAATCCTACGAGCAGTACTTC
.	TRBV4-1	TRBJ1-6	once	CASSQSVPGESSYNSPLHF	TGCGCCAGCAGCCAATCGGTCCCGGGGGAGAGCTCCTATAATTCACCCCTCCACTTT
.	TRBV7-9	TRBJ1-1	.	CASSLTENTEAFF	TGTGCCAGCAGCTTGACAGAGAACACTGAAGCTTTCTTT
.	TRBV6-2/TRBV6-3	TRBJ2-4	.	CASSQYRVVSTHDKNIQYF	TGTGCCAGCAGTCAATACAGGGTAGTTTCTACCCATGACAAAAACATTCAGTACTTC
TRBD2	TRBV3-1/TRBV3-2	TRBJ2-3	.	CASSPPGGRVTDTQYF	TGTGCCAGCAGCCCGCCCGGCGGGAGGGTAACAGATACGCAGTATTTT
TRBD2	TRBV13	TRBJ2-3	.	CASSSGGSGRLVGTDTQYF	TGTGCCAGCAGCTCCGGGGGGTCGGGGCGCTTGGTCGGCACAGATACGCAGTATTTT
TRBD2	TRBV29-1	TRBJ2-1	.	CSGQLAVNEQFF	TGCAGCGGTCAACTAGCGGTAAATGAGCAGTTCTTC
.	TRBV3-1/TRBV3-2	TRBJ2-3	.	CASGTWDNTDTQYF	TGTGCCAGCGGGACCTGGGACAACACAGATACGCAGTATTTT
.	TRBV6-2/TRBV6-3	TRBJ2-7	.	CASSYDRDTISYEQYF	TGTGCCAGCAGTTACGATCGGGACACGATCTCCTACGAGCAGTACTTC
.	TRBV12-3/TRBV12-4	TRBJ2-5	.	CASSFRVETQYF	TGTGCCAGCAGTTTCAGGGTAGAGACCCAGTACTTC
TRBD2	TRBV7-9	TRBJ2-1	.	CASSLFAGGIHEQFF	TGTGCCAGCAGCTTATTCGCGGGGGGGATCCATGAGCAGTTCTTC
.	TRBV30	TRBJ2-2	.	CAWSLAGGTGELFF	TGTGCCTGGAGTCTTGCAGGGGGGACCGGGGAGCTGTTTTTT
TRBD2	TRBV28	TRBJ2-3	.	CASRDSGKATDTQYF	TGTGCCAGCAGAGATAGCGGGAAGGCCACAGATACGCAGTATTTT
.	TRBV29-1	TRBJ1-1	.	CSVGYAGNTEAFF	TGCAGCGTTGGGTATGCCGGGAACACTGAAGCTTTCTTT
TRBD1	TRBV2	TRBJ1-2	few	CARDRENYGYTF	TGTGCCAGAGACAGGGAAAACTATGGCTACACCTTC
TRBD2	TRBV27	TRBJ2-1	.	CASSSPLTPGLAGNEQFF	TGTGCCAGCAGTTCCCCGCTCACCCCGGGACTAGCGGGGAATGAGCAGTTCTTC
TRBD1	TRBV6-4	TRBJ1-1	.	CASSDTRTGRAEAFF	TGTGCCAGCAGTGACACCCGGACAGGAAGGGCTGAAGCTTTCTTT
.	TRBV7-2	TRBJ1-6	.	CASSLSRWNSPLHF	TGTGCCAGCAGCTTGTCCAGGTGGAATTCACCCCTCCACTTT
.	TRBV6-5	TRBJ1-2	once	CASRNEVYINYGYTF	TGTGCCAGCAGAAACGAGGTGTACATAAACTATGGCTACACCTTC
.	TRBV20-1	TRBJ1-2	.	CSASRQSQQTNYGYTF	TGCAGTGCTAGTCGACAGTCTCAGCAAACTAACTATGGCTACACCTTC
TRBD1	TRBV7-2	TRBJ2-7	few	CASSILQGWYEQYF	TGTGCCAGCAGCATATTACAGGGGTGGTACGAGCAGTACTTC
.	TRBV19	TRBJ2-5	.	CASSMSRSPGETQYF	TGTGCCAGTAGTATGTCGCGGTCCCCAGGGGAGACCCAGTACTTC
.	TRBV28	TRBJ1-1	.	CASSVQGQNTEAFF	TGTGCCAGCAGTGTCCAGGGTCAGAACACTGAAGCTTTCTTT
TRBD1	TRBV7-2	TRBJ2-5	.	CASSFSWTGGETQYF	TGTGCCAGCAGCTTTTCGTGGACAGGGGGGGAGACCCAGTACTTC
.	TRBV6-5	TRBJ2-7	.	CASNGQGGTYEQYF	TGTGCCAGCAACGGGCAGGGGGGCACCTACGAGCAGTACTTC
TRBD2	TRBV19	TRBJ2-3	.	CASSISGGADTQYF	TGTGCCAGTAGTATTAGCGGGGGGGCAGATACGCAGTATTTT
.	TRBV11-2	TRBJ2-7	.	CASSTTASYEQYF	TGTGCCAGCAGCACGACAGCCTCCTACGAGCAGTACTTC
TRBD1	TRBV11-2	TRBJ1-1	.	CASSTGGTEAFF	TGTGCCAGCAGCACAGGGGGCACTGAAGCTTTCTTT